What follows are 19 T cell receptor beta chains derived from one specimen sequenced in a study of blood T cell repertoires in COVID-19 (dated by TCRdb to 2019 to 2021). The receptor library was made with the immunoSEQ multiplex PCR assay. TCRdb provides this immuneACCESS table in a form limited to in-frame rearrangements. Some clones are lacking; in checked studies, under half of them reflect an unresolved V gene, and why the rest are absent is not known. The sample profile shows about 140,000 clones; approximately 88% of them were found once. The top ten clones comprise 10% to 13% of the sample. Sample: peripheral blood. Every receptor here comes from a man aged 60 to 69 with active or convalescent COVID-19.

This sequence joins TRBV10-3 and TRBJ1-1, with no clear D. The CDR3 runs 13 residues. Germline CDR1 is ENHRY and CDR2 is SYGVKD. V dropped 6 bases and J dropped 4 bases, with 12 bases sitting between them. The CDR3 nucleotides are TGTGCCATCAGGGCAAGGGAGGTCACTGAAGCTTTCTTT. Protein: CAIRAREVTEAFF.

This chain uses TRBV4-3 with TRBJ1-3, with D unresolved. V shed 4 bases and J shed 0 bases, with 13 bases lying between them. The CDR3 sequence is 16 residues long. CDR1 LGHNA and CDR2 YSLEER come from the germline V gene. The CDR3 bases are TGCGCCAGCAGCCCCGGAGGTCGACACTCTGGAAACACCATATATTTT. It encodes CASSPGGRHSGNTIYF.

There are a few counts of this clone. This chain uses TRBV5-4 with TRBJ2-5; D gene ambiguous. V was clipped by 2 bases and J by 5 bases, with 13 bases between them. The germline V gene encodes CDR1 SGHNT and CDR2 YYREEE (reference sequence). The CDR3 loop spans 14 amino acids. CDR3: CASSFQDLAETQYF. As DNA, the CDR3 is TGTGCCAGCAGCTTCCAGGATTTGGCGGAGACCCAGTACTTC.

The CDR3 DNA follows: TGTGCCAGCAGCCCTAGCGGGCCTCAAGAGACCCAGTACTTC. It codes for CASSPSGPQETQYF. The chain has TRBV3-1 (or the pseudogene TRBV3-2) and TRBJ2-5; TRBD2 agrees at 8 bases. Germline V gene data show CDR1 as LGHDT and CDR2 as YNNKEL (reference sequence). There are 14 residues in the CDR3. J lost 2 bases, V lost 4 bases, and 3 bases had no gene match.

This chain connects TRBV11-3 to TRBJ2-7; 11 bases map to TRBD2. V lost 5 bases and J lost 6; bases outside the gene matches: 3. The CDR3 totals 13 residues. The germline gives CDR1 SGHNT, CDR2 YENEEA. This CDR3 is CASSHGTSGEQYF. The CDR3, as DNA: TGTGCCAGCAGCCATGGGACTAGCGGCGAGCAGTACTTC.

The V and J genes are TRBV4-1 and TRBJ1-1; 9 positions match TRBD1. There are 18 residues in the CDR3. CDR1 is MGHRA and CDR2 is YSYEKL in the germline V gene. Trimming removed 0 bases from V and 5 bases from J; junction bases left unmatched: 13. CDR3 loop: CASSQDGTVDRGMTEAFF. CDR3 DNA: TGCGCCAGCAGCCAAGATGGTACGGTAGACAGGGGGATGACTGAAGCTTTCTTT.

V gene TRBV28 combines with J gene TRBJ1-5; 7 bases align to TRBD1. This CDR3 spans 14 amino acids. Looked up from germline, CDR1 is MDHEN and CDR2 is SYDVKM. The V and J ends lost 4 bases and 5 bases, in that order; junction bases with no gene match: 5. Here the CDR3 DNA reads TGTGCCAGCAGTTCGGACAGGAGTTATCAGCCCCAGCATTTT. Amino acid sequence: CASSSDRSYQPQHF.

The chain carries TRBV10-2 and TRBJ2-7; 13 nucleotides agree with TRBD2. Germline CDR1 reads WSHSY; CDR2 reads SAAADI. V dropped 4 bases and J dropped 7; count of bases not matched to a gene: 16. The length of the CDR3 is 18 residues. The CDR3 nucleotides are TGCGCCAGCAGTGCCCCGGGACTAGCGGGACTTGGGCTACGTGAGCAGTACTTC. Protein: CASSAPGLAGLGLREQYF.

The CDR3 bases are TGTGCCAGCAGTGCTCTACTAGCGGGAGGGTGGGAGACCCAGTACTTC. Translation gives CASSALLAGGWETQYF. The chain recombines TRBV6-1 with TRBJ2-5; 13 positions agree with TRBD2. Looked up from germline, CDR1 is MNHNS and CDR2 is SASEGT. With V trimmed by 4 bases and J by 5 bases, 7 bases remained unmatched. The CDR3 has 16 residues.

This clone was seen just once. V gene TRBV6-5 combines with J gene TRBJ2-4; D gene ambiguous. There are 14 residues in the CDR3. The V end was cut by 0 bases, the J end by 4 bases, with 7 bases between. Germline CDR1 reads MNHEY; CDR2 reads SVGAGI. CDR3 in amino acids: CASSYSRAKNIQYF. In DNA form, the CDR3 reads TGTGCCAGCAGTTACTCTAGAGCAAAAAACATTCAGTACTTC.

The rearrangement uses TRBV5-6 and TRBJ1-6; 8 bases map to TRBD1. With 2 bases clipped from V and 6 bases from J, the junction kept 4 bases outside the gene matches. Germline V gene sequence: CDR1 SGHDT, CDR2 YYEEEE. This CDR3 comprises 15 residues. CDR3 sequence reads: CASSFDRGGNSPLHF. In nucleotides, the CDR3 is TGTGCCAGCAGCTTCGACAGGGGAGGTAATTCACCCCTCCACTTT.

CDR3 sequence reads: CASSPGTGKGNEQFF. The CDR3 DNA reads as TGTGCCAGCAGCCCCGGGACAGGCAAAGGGAATGAGCAGTTCTTC. The J gene is TRBJ2-1, the V gene TRBV11-3, with 8 bases lining up with TRBD1. The CDR3 length is 15 residues. Losses at the gene ends were 5 bases for V and 7 bases for J; bases not matched to a gene: 10. Per germline, CDR1 SGHNT and CDR2 YENEEA. Complete variable domain (other parts from reference TRBV11-3 and TRBJ2-1): EAGVVQSPRYKIIEKKQPVAFWCNPISGHNTLYWYLQNLGQGPELLIRYENEEAVDDSQLPKDRFSAERLKGVDSTLKIQPAELGDSAVYLCASSPGTGKGNEQFFGPGTRLTVL.

The chain joins TRBV10-3 to TRBJ2-3; no clear D. Germline V gene data show CDR1 as ENHRY and CDR2 as SYGVKD. V was clipped by 6 bases and J by 2 bases, with 6 bases between them. The CDR3 spans 12 residues. This chain's CDR3 is CAIRAVTDTQYF. Written as DNA, the CDR3 is TGTGCCATCAGGGCGGTCACAGATACGCAGTATTTT.

The rearrangement joins TRBV5-4 to TRBJ2-5; D uncertain. Trimming removed 5 bases at V and 0 bases at J, with 11 bases between. The length of the CDR3 is 14 residues. Germline CDR1 SGHNT, CDR2 YYREEE (reference sequence). Here the CDR3 reads CASRLPLYQETQYF. The CDR3 coding sequence is TGTGCCAGCAGACTGCCCTTGTACCAAGAGACCCAGTACTTC. Supplemented by reference TRBV5-4 and TRBJ2-5, the full variable domain reads ETGVTQSPTHLIKTRGQQVTLRCSSQSGHNTVSWYQQALGQGPQFIFQYYREEENGRGNFPPRFSGLQFPNYSSELNVNALELDDSALYLCASRLPLYQETQYFGPGTRLLVL.

The chain employs TRBV18 and TRBJ2-7; 9 bases align to TRBD1. The CDR3 spans 18 residues. The V segment lost 2 bases and the J segment 0 bases; nucleotides outside the gene matches: 11. The germline CDR1 and CDR2 sequences are KGHSH and LQKENI. The CDR3 DNA reads as TGTGCCAGCTCACCAAGGGGACAGGGTGAATGGACCTCCTACGAGCAGTACTTC. Translation: CASSPRGQGEWTSYEQYF.

The chain is built from TRBV7-3 and TRBJ2-2; no clear D. The CDR3 covers 15 residues. In germline, CDR1 is SGHTA, CDR2 FQGTGA. The V end lost 2 bases, the J end lost 4 bases, and 11 bases lay between the germline ends. CDR3: CASSLQARGTGELFF. CDR3 nucleotides: TGTGCCAGCAGCTTACAGGCGCGTGGCACCGGGGAGCTGTTTTTT.

This clone was counted many times. The rearrangement uses TRBV6-1 and TRBJ1-6; D may be TRBD1 (5 bases). CDR1 and CDR2 from the germline V gene are MNHNS and SASEGT. This CDR3 comprises 14 residues. V was shortened by 2 bases and J by 8 bases, with 10 bases between the two germline ends. The CDR3 region has the DNA TGTGCCAGCAGTGAACGACAGCCCTATTCACCCCTCCACTTT. As protein: CASSERQPYSPLHF.

CDR3 in amino acids: CAWSAGRPNSPLHF. Written as DNA, the CDR3 is TGTGCCTGGAGCGCGGGACGCCCAAATTCACCCCTCCACTTT. The gene calls are TRBV30 and TRBJ1-6; D may be TRBD1 (5 bases). V was shortened by 3 bases and J by 7 bases, with 13 bases between the two germline ends. The CDR3 has 14 amino acids. Germline V gene sequence: CDR1 GTSNPN, CDR2 SVGIG (reference sequence).

V usage is TRBV6-6 and J usage is TRBJ1-2; D may be TRBD1 (6 bases). Trimming stripped 5 bases from V and 4 bases from J, with 14 bases between. The CDR3 covers 14 residues. Per the germline V gene, CDR1 is MNHNY and CDR2 is SVGAGI (reference sequence). The CDR3 nucleotides are TGTGCCAGCAGTACCGCAGGGGCCACCTATGGCTACACCTTC. It encodes CASSTAGATYGYTF.